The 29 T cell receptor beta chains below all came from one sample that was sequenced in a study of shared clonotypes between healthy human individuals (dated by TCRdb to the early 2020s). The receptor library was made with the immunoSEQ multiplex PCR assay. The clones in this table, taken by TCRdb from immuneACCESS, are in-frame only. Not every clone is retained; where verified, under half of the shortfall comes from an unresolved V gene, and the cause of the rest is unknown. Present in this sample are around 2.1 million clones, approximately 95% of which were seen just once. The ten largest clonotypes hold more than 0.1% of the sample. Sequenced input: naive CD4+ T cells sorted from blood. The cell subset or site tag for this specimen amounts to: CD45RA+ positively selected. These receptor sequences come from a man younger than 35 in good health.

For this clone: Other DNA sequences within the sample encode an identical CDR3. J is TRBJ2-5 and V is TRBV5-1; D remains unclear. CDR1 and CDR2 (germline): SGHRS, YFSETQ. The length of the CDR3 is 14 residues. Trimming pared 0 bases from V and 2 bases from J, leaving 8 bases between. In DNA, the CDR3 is TGCGCCAGCAGCTTGGTGTCGGATCAAGAGACCCAGTACTTC. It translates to CASSLVSDQETQYF.

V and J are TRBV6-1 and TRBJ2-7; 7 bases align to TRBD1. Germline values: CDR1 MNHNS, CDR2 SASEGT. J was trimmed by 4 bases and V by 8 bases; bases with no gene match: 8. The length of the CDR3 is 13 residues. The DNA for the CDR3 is TGTGCCAGCGGGACAGCTGGGGGTTACGAGCAGTACTTC. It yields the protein CASGTAGGYEQYF.

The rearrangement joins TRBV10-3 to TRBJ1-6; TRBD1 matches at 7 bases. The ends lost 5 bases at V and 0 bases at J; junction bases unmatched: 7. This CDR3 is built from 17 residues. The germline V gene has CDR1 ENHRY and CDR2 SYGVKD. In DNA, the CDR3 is TGTGCCATCAGTTCCGGGACAGCAAGCTCCTATAATTCACCCCTCCACTTT. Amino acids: CAISSGTASSYNSPLHF.

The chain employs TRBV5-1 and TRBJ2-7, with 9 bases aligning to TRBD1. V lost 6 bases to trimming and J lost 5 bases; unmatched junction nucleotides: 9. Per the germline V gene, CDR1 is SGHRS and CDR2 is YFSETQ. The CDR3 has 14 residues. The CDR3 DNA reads TGCGCCAGCAACGGACAGGGGAAAAAGAACGAGCAGTACTTC. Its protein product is CASNGQGKKNEQYF.

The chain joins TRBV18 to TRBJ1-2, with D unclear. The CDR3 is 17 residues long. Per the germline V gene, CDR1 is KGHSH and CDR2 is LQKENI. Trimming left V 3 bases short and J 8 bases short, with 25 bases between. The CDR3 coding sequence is TGTGCCAGCTCACCTAACGACCCTCGGACGGGTTTGGGAGGCTACACCTTC. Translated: CASSPNDPRTGLGGYTF.

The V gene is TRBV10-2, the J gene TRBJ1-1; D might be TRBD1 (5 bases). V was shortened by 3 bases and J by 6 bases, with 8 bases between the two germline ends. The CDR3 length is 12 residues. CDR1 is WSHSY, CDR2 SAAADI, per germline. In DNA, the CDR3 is TGCGCCAGCAGTGACCGAGGGGCTGAAGCTTTCTTT. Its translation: CASSDRGAEAFF.

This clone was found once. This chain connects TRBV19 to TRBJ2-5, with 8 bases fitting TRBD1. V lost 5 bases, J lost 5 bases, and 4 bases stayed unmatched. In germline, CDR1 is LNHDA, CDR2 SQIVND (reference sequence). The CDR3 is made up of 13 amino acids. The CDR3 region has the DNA TGTGCCAGTAGTTTGGGACAGGTGGAGACCCAGTACTTC. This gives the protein CASSLGQVETQYF. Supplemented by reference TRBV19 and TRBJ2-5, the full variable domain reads DGGITQSPKYLFRKEGQNVTLSCEQNLNHDAMYWYRQDPGQGLRLIYYSQIVNDFQKGDIAEGYSVSREKKESFPLTVTSAQKNPTAFYLCASSLGQVETQYFGPGTRLLVL.

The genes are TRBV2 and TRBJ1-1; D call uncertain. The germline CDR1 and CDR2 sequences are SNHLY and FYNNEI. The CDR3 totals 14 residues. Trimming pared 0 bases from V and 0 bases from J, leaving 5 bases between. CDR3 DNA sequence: TGTGCCAGCAGTGAAGCGGGGATGAACACTGAAGCTTTCTTT. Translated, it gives CASSEAGMNTEAFF. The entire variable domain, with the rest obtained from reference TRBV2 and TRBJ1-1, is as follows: EPEVTQTPSHQVTQMGQEVILRCVPISNHLYFYWYRQILGQKVEFLVSFYNNEISEKSEIFDDQFSVERPDGSNFTLKIRSTKLEDSAMYFCASSEAGMNTEAFFGQGTRLTVV.

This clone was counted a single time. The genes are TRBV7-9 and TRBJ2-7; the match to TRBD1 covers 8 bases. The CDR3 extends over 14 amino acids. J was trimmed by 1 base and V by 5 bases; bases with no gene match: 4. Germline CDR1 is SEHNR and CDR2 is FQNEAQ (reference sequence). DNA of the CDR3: TGTGCCAGCAGCCCCCGGACAGGGTCCTACGAGCAGTACTTC. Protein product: CASSPRTGSYEQYF.

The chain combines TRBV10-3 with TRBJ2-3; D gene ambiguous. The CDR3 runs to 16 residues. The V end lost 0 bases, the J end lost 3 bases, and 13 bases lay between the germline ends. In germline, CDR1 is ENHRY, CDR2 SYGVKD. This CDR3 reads CAISESSPGSTDTQYF. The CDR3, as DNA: TGTGCCATCAGTGAGTCCAGTCCGGGTTCGACAGATACGCAGTATTTT.

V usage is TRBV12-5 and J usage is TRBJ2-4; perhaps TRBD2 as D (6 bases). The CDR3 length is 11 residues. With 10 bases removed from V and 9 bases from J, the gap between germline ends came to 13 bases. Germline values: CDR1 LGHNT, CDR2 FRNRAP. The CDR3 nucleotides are TGTGCTACCCGTGGGGGGAGCATTCAGTACTTC. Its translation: CATRGGSIQYF.

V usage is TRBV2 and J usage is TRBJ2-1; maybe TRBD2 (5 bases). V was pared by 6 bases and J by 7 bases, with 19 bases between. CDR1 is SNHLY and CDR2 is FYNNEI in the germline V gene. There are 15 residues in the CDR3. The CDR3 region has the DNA TGTGCCAGCAGGTACCCCTTAACGGGATGGAATGAGCAGTTCTTC. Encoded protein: CASRYPLTGWNEQFF. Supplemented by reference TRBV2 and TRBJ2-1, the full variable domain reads EPEVTQTPSHQVTQMGQEVILRCVPISNHLYFYWYRQILGQKVEFLVSFYNNEISEKSEIFDDQFSVERPDGSNFTLKIRSTKLEDSAMYFCASRYPLTGWNEQFFGPGTRLTVL.

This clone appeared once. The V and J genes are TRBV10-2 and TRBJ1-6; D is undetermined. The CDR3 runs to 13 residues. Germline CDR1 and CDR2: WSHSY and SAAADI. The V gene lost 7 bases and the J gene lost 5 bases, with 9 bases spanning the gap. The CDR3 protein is CASKTLDNSPLHF. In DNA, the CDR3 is TGCGCCAGCAAAACACTGGATAATTCACCCCTCCACTTT.

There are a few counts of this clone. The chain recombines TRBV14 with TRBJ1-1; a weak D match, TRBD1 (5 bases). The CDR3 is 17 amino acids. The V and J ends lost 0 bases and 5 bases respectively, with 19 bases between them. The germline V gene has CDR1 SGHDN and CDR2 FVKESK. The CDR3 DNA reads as TGTGCCAGCAGCCAAGAAGGCGGCAGGGCGTCGGGAACTGAAGCTTTCTTT. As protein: CASSQEGGRASGTEAFF.

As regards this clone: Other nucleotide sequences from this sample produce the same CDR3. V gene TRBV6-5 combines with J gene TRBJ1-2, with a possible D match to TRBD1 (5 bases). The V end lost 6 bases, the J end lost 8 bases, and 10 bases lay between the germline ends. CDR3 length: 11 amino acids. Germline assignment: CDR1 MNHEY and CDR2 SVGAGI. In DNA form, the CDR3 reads TGTGCCAGCAGCCAGGGACGGGGCTACACCTTC. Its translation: CASSQGRGYTF.

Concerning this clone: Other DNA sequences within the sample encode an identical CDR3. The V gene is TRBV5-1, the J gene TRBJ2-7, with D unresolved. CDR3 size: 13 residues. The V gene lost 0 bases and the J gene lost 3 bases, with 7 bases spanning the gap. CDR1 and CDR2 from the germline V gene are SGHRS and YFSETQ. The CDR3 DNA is TGCGCCAGCAGCTTGGCGCCAGGCTACGAGCAGTACTTC. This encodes CASSLAPGYEQYF.

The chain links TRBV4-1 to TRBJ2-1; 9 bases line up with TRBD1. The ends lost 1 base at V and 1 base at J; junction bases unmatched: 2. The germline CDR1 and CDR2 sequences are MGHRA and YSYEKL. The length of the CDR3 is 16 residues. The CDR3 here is CASSQAGQGSYNEQFF. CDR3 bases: TGCGCCAGCAGCCAAGCGGGACAGGGTTCCTACAATGAGCAGTTCTTC.

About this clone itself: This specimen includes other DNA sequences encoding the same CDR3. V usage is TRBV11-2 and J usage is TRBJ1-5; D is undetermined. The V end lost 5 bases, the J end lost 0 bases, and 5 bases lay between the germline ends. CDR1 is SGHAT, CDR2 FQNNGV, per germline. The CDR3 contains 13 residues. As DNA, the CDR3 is TGTGCCAGCAGCCCCAATAGCAATCAGCCCCAGCATTTT. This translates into CASSPNSNQPQHF.

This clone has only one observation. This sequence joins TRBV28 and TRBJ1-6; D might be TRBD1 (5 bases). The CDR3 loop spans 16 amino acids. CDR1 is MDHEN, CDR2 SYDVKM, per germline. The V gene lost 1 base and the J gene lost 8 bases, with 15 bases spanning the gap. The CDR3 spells CASSLFQGLRHSPLHF. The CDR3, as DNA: TGTGCCAGCAGTTTATTTCAGGGTCTTCGGCATTCACCCCTCCACTTT.

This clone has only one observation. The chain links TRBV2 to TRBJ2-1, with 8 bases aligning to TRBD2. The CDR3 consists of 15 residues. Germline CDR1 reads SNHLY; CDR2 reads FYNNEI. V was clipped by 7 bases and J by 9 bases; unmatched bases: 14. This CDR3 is CASNPGRTSSTEQFF. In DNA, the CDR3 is TGTGCCAGCAACCCCGGTCGGACTAGCTCTACTGAGCAGTTCTTC.

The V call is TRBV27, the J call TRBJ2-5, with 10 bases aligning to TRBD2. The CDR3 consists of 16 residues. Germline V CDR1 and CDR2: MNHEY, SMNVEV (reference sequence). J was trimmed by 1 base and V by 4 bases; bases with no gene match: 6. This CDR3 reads CASSYRLAGPQETQYF. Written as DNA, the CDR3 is TGTGCCAGCAGTTACAGACTAGCGGGCCCCCAAGAGACCCAGTACTTC.

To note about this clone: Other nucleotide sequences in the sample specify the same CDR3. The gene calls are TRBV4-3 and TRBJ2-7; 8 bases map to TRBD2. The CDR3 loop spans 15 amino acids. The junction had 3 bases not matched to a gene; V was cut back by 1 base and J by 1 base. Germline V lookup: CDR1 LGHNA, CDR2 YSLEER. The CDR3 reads CASSQGLASSYEQYF. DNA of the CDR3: TGCGCCAGCAGCCAAGGACTAGCGAGTTCCTACGAGCAGTACTTC.

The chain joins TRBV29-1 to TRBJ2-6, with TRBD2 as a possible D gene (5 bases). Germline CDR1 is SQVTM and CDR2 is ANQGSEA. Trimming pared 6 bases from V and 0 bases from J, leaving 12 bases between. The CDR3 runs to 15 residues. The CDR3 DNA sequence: TGCAGCGTCTTGGTCCGGGACTCTGGGGCCAACGTCCTGACTTTC. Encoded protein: CSVLVRDSGANVLTF.

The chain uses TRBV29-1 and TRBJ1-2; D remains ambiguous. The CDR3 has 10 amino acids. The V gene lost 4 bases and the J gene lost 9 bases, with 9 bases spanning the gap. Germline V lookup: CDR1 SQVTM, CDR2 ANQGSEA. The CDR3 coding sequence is TGCAGCGTTGGGGGTTACAGCTACACCTTC. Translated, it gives CSVGGYSYTF.

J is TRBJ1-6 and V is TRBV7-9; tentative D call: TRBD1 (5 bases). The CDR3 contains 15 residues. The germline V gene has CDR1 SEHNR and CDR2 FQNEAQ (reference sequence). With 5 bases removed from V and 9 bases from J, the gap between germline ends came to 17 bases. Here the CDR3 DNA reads TGTGCCAGCAGCCGATTGACCTGGGGGGTTTCACCCCTCCACTTT. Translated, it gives CASSRLTWGVSPLHF.

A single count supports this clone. The CDR3 loop reads CASSKAEAGVGNEQFF. CDR3 nucleotide sequence: TGTGCCAGCAGCAAAGCGGAAGCGGGAGTAGGAAATGAGCAGTTCTTC. V is TRBV21-1 and J is TRBJ2-1; TRBD2 is the table's D call and was not checked against the DNA. TRBV21-1 is termed a pseudogene. There are 16 residues in the CDR3.

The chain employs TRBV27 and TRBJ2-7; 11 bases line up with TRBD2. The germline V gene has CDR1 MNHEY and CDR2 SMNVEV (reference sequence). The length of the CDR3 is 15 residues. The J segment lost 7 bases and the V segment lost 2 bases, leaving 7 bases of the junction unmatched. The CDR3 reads CASSLELAGVREQYF. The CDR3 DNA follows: TGTGCCAGCAGTTTAGAACTAGCGGGAGTCAGGGAGCAGTACTTC.

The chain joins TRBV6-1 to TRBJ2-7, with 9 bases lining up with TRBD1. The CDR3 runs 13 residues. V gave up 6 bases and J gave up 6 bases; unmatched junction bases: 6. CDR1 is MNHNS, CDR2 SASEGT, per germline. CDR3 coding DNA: TGTGCCAGCAGGACGACAGGGGGTTTCGAGCAGTACTTC. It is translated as CASRTTGGFEQYF.

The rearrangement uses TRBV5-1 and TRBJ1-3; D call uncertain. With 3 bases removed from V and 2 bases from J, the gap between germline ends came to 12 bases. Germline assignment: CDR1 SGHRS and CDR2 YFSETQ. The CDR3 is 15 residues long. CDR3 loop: CASSSAGGPGNTIYF. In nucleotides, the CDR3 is TGCGCCAGCAGCTCTGCGGGCGGCCCTGGAAACACCATATATTTT. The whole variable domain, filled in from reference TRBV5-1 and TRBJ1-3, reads KAGVTQTPRYLIKTRGQQVTLSCSPISGHRSVSWYQQTPGQGLQFLFEYFSETQRNKGNFPGRFSGRQFSNSRSEMNVSTLELGDSALYLCASSSAGGPGNTIYFGEGSWLTVV.